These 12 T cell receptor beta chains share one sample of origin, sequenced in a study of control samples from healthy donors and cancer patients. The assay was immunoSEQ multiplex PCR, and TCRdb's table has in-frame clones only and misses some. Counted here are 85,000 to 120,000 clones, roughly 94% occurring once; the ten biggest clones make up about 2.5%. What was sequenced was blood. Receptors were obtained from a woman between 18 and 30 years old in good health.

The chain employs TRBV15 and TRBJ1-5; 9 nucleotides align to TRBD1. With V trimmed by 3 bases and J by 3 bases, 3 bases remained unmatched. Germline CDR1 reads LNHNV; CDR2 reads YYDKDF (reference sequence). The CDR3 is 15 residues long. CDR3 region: CATSRDRGNNQPQHF. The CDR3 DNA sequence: TGTGCCACCAGCAGGGACAGGGGAAACAATCAGCCCCAGCATTTT.

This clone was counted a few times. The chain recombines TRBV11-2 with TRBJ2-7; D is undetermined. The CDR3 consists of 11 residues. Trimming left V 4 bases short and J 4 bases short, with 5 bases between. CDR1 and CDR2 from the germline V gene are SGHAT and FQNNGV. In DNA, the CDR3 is TGTGCCAGCAGCTCCTTATACGAGCAGTACTTC. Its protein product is CASSSLYEQYF.

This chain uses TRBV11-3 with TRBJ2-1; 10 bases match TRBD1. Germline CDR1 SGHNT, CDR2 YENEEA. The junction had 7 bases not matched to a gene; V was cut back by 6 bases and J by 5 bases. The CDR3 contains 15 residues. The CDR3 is CASRIRDRGDNEQFF. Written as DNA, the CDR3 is TGTGCCAGCAGGATAAGGGACAGGGGAGACAATGAGCAGTTCTTC.

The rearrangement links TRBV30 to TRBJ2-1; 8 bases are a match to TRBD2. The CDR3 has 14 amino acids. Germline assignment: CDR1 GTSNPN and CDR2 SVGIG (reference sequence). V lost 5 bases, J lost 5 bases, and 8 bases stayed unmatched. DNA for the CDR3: TGTGCCTGGTGTTTGGCGGGGGGAGACAATGAGCAGTTCTTC. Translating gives CAWCLAGGDNEQFF.

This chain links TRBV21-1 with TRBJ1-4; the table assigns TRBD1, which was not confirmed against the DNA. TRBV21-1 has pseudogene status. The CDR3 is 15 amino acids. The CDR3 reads CASSGPPGGCGKLFF. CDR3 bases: TGTGCCAGCAGCGGGCCACCAGGGGGTTGCGGAAAACTGTTTTTT.

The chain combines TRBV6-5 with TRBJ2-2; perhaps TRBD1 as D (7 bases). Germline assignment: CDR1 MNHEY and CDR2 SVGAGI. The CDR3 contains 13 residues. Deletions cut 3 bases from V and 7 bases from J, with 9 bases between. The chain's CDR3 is CASSYQGGGELFF. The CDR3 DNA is TGTGCCAGCAGTTATCAGGGGGGCGGGGAGCTGTTTTTT.

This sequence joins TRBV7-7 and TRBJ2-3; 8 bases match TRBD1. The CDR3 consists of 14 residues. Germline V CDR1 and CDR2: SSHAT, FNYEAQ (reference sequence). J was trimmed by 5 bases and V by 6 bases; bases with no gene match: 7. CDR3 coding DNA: TGTGCCAGCAGTTCGGGACAGGTAGGAGATACGCAGTATTTT. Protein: CASSSGQVGDTQYF.

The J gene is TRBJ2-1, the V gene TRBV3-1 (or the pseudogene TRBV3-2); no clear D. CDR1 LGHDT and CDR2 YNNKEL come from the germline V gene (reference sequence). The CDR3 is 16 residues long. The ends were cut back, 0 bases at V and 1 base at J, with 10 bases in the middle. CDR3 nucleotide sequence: TGTGCCAGCAGCCAAGATAGTCCAAGTTCCTACAATGAGCAGTTCTTC. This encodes CASSQDSPSSYNEQFF.

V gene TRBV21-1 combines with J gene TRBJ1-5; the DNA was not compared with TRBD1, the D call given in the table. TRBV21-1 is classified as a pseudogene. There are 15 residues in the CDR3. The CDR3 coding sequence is TGTGCCAGCAGCTCCCGGGACAGGGTGAATCAGCCCCAGCATTTT. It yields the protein CASSSRDRVNQPQHF.

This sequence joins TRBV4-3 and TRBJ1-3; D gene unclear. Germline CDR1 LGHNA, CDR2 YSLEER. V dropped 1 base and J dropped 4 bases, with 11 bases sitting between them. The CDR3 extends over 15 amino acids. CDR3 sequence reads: CASSQGKGSGNTIYF. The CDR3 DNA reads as TGCGCCAGCAGCCAAGGGAAGGGTTCAGGAAACACCATATATTTT.

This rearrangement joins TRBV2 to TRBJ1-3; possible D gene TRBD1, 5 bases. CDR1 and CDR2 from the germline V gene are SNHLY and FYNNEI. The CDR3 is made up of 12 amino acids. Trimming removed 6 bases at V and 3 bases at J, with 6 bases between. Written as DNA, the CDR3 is TGTGCCAGCAGGGACATTGGAAACACCATATATTTT. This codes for CASRDIGNTIYF.

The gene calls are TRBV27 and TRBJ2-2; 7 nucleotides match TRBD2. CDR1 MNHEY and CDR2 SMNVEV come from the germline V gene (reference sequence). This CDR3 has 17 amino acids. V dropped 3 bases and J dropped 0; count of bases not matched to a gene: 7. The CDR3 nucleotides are TGTGCCAGCAGTTTCGGGATAGCGGGCGCGAACACCGGGGAGCTGTTTTTT. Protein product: CASSFGIAGANTGELFF.